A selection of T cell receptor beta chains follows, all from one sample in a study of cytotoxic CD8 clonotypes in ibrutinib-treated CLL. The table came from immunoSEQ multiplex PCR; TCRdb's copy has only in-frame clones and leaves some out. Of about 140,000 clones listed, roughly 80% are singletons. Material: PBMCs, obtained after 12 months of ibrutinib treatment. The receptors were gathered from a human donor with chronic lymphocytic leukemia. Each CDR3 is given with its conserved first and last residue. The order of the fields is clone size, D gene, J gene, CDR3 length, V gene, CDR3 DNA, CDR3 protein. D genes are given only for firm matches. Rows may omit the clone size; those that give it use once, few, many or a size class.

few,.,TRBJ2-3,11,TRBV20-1,TGCAGTGTCGGGGAAGCAGATACGCAGTATTTT,CSVGEADTQYF
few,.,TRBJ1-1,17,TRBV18,TGTGCCAGCTCACCTCTCCCCAGCGTCTCTAGGAACACTGAAGCTTTCTTT,CASSPLPSVSRNTEAFF
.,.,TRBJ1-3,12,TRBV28,TGTGCCATCCAAACAGGAGGAAACACCATATATTTT,CAIQTGGNTIYF
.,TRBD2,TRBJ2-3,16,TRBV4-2,TGTGCCAGCAGCCGGCTAGCGGGGATTAGCACAGATACGCAGTATTTT,CASSRLAGISTDTQYF
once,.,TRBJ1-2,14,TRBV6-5,TGTGCCAGCAGACCGGAGAGCCCTCTTATACGCTACACCTTC,CASRPESPLIRYTF
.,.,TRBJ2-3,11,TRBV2,TGTGCCAGCAGTGAGGAAGATACGCAGTATTTT,CASSEEDTQYF
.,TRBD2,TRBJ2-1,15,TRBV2,TGTGCCAGCAACAAACCGGGACTAGGGTACAATGAGCAGTTCTTC,CASNKPGLGYNEQFF
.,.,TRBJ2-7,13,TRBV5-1,TGCGCCAGCAGCTTGACAGGAGCCTACGAGCAGTACTTC,CASSLTGAYEQYF
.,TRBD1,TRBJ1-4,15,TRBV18,TGTGCCAGCTCACCCCCCGGGACAGGGTATGAAAAACTGTTTTTT,CASSPPGTGYEKLFF
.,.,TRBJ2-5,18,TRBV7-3,TGTGCCAGCAGCTTAACGGCGGGGACGGGGACGAACCAAGAGACCCAGTACTTC,CASSLTAGTGTNQETQYF
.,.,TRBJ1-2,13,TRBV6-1,TGTGCCAGCGACCAGGGAGGTAACTATGGCTACACCTTC,CASDQGGNYGYTF
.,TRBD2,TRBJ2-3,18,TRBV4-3,TGCGCCAGCAGCCAAGGGACCCTGGGGCTAGCGGGAGAAGATACGCAGTATTTT,CASSQGTLGLAGEDTQYF
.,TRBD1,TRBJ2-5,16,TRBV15,TGTGCCACCAGCAGAGGGGGGACAGGCGGGCGGGAGACCCAGTACTTC,CATSRGGTGGRETQYF
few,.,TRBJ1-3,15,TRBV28,TGTGCCAGCAGTTTATCGACAGACTCTGGAAACACCATATATTTT,CASSLSTDSGNTIYF
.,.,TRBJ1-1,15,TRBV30,TGTGCCTGGAGCCCTGGGGGGGGAGTGAACACTGAAGCTTTCTTT,CAWSPGGGVNTEAFF
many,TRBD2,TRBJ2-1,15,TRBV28,TGTGCCAGCAGGCTGGAACTAGCGAGTTCTAATGAGCAGTTCTTC,CASRLELASSNEQFF
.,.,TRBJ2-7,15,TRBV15,TGTGCCACCAACGCGTGGGGGCAGGGGACCTACGAGCAGTACTTC,CATNAWGQGTYEQYF
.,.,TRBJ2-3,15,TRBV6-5,TGTGCCATCAGCCCGGGGGCAGGCTCCCCTGGGGCGCAGTATTTT,CAISPGAGSPGAQYF
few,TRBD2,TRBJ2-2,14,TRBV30,TGTGCCTGCCCACTAGCGGAAAACACCGGGGAGCTGTTTTTT,CACPLAENTGELFF
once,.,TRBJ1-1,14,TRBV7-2,TGTGCCAGCAGCCCACGTTCAGGGTTCACTGAAGCTTTCTTT,CASSPRSGFTEAFF
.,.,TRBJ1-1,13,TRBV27,TGTGCCAGCAGGATGGGCCAGGGAAGGGAAGCTTTCTTT,CASRMGQGREAFF
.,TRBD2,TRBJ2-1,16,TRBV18,TGTGCCAGCTCATCACTAGCGGGAACCCCCTACAATGAGCAGTTCTTC,CASSSLAGTPYNEQFF
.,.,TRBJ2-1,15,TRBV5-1,TGCGCCAGCAGCGCTGGGACTCTATCCTACAATGAGCAGTTCTTC,CASSAGTLSYNEQFF
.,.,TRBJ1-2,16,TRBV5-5,TGTGCCAGCAGCTTGGATATGTATATTGGGGTAGGGGGCTACACCTTC,CASSLDMYIGVGGYTF
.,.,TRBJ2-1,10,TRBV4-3,TGCGCCAGCCGGCGAGGTGCGCAGTTCTTC,CASRRGAQFF
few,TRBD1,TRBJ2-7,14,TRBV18,TGTGCCAGCTCGCCCCAGGGACAGTCCTACGAGCAGTACTTC,CASSPQGQSYEQYF
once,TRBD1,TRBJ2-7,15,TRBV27,TGTGCCAGCAGTTTATCCTATTTCCGGACAGGAGAGCAGTACTTC,CASSLSYFRTGEQYF
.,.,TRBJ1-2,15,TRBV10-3,TGTGCCATCAGTGAGTCCTGGGGAACAAGCTATGGCTACACCTTC,CAISESWGTSYGYTF
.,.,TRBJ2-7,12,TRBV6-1,TGTGCCAGCCTATATCAGAACTACGAGCAGTACTTC,CASLYQNYEQYF
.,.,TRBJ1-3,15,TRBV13,TGTGCCAGCAGCTTTTCCAGCTCACCTGGAAACACCATATATTTT,CASSFSSSPGNTIYF
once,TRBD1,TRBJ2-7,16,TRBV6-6,TGTGCCAGCAGTTACACTCGACAGGGGATGTTCTACGAGCAGTACTTC,CASSYTRQGMFYEQYF
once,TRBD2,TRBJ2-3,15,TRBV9,TGTGCCAGCAGCGTCTCCGGCGGGGGGACAGATACGCAGTATTTT,CASSVSGGGTDTQYF
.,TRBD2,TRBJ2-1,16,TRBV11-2,TGTGCCAGCAGCTTAGGCGCTAGCGGGGGGGCCATTGAGCAGTTCTTC,CASSLGASGGAIEQFF
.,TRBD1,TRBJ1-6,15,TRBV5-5,TGTGCCAGCAGAGGGACAGGGGGGAATAATTCACCCCTCCACTTT,CASRGTGGNNSPLHF
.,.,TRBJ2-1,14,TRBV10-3,TGTGCCATCAGGCGGGACATCAATGGGAATGAGCAGTTCTTC,CAIRRDINGNEQFF
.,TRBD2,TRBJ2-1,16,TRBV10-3,TGTGCCATCAGTGACATACTAGCGGGAGGGCCTTACGAGCAGTTCTTC,CAISDILAGGPYEQFF
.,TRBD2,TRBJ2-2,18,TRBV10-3,TGTGCCATCATAGACGAGGAAGGGACTAATGGTCGGACCGGGGAGCTGTTTTTT,CAIIDEEGTNGRTGELFF
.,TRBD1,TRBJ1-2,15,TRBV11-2,TGTGCCAGCAGCTTAGGAGGGACAGGGATTTATGGCTACACCTTC,CASSLGGTGIYGYTF
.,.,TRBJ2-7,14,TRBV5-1,TGCGCCAGCAGCTTGGAGGGGCGAACCTACGAGCAGTACTTC,CASSLEGRTYEQYF
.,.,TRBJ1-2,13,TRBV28,TGTGCCAGCAGTTTAAAGGGGGGATATGGCTACACCTTC,CASSLKGGYGYTF
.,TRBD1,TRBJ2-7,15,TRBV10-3,TGTGCCATCAGTGTTGGGACAGGGGGGTCCTACGAGCAGTACTTC,CAISVGTGGSYEQYF
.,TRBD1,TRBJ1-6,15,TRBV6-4,TGTGCCAGCAGTTTACAGGGGGCCTATAATTCACCCCTCCACTTT,CASSLQGAYNSPLHF
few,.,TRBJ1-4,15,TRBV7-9,TGTGCCAGCAGCAATCAGAGGAAATTGGGCGAAAAACTGTTTTTT,CASSNQRKLGEKLFF
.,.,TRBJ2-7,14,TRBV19,TGTGCCAGTAGGCGGTTCGGGGCGTCCGACGAGCAGTACTTC,CASRRFGASDEQYF
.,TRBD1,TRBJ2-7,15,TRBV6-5,TGTGCCAGCAGTTACTCCGGTGGACAGGGGTCGGGGCAGTACTTC,CASSYSGGQGSGQYF
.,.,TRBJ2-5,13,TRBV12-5,TGTGCTAGCCTCAGGGGAATTCAAGAGACCCAGTACTTC,CASLRGIQETQYF
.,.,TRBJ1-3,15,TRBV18,TGTGCCAGCTCACCCGGCCAGTCCTCTGGAAACACCATATATTTT,CASSPGQSSGNTIYF
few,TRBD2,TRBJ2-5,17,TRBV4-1,TGCGCCAGCAGCCAAGGGAGGGAGGGAGGAACCCAAGAGACCCAGTACTTC,CASSQGREGGTQETQYF
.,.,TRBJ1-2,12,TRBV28,TGTGCCAGCAGTTCCGGGGACTATGGCTACACCTTC,CASSSGDYGYTF
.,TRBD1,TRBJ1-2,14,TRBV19,TGTGCCAGTAACCCTAAAGGGACAGTGGGTGGCTACACCTTC,CASNPKGTVGGYTF
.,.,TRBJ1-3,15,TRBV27,TGTGCCAGCAGTTTAAACGCACTCTCTGGAAACACCATATATTTT,CASSLNALSGNTIYF
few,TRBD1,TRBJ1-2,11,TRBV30,TGTGCCCGGGACAGGGAATATGGCTACACCTTC,CARDREYGYTF
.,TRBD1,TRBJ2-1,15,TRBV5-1,TGCGCCAGCAGCGGCGGGACAGGGGTAAACAATGAGCAGTTCTTC,CASSGGTGVNNEQFF
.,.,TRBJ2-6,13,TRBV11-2,TGTGCCAGCAGCTTATCAGGGGCCAACGTCCTGACTTTC,CASSLSGANVLTF
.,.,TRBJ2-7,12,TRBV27,TGTGCCAGCAGTACCCACCCCTACGAGCAGTACTTC,CASSTHPYEQYF